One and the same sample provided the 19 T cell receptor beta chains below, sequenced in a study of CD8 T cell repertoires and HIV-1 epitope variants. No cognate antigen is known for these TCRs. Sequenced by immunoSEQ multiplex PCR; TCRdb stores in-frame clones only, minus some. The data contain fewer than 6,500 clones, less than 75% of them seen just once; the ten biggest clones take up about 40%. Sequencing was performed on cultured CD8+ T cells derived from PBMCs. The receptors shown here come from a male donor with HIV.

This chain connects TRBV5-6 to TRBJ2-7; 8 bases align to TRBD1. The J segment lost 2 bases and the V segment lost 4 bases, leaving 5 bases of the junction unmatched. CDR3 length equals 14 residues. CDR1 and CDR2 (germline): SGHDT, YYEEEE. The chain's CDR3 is CASSPGTGTYEQYF. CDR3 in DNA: TGTGCCAGCAGCCCCGGGACAGGTACCTACGAGCAGTACTTC.

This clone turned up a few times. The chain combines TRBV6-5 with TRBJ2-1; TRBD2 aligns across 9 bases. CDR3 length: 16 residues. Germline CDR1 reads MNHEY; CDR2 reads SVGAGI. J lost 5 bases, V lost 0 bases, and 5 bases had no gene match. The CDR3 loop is CASSYSPSGENNEQFF. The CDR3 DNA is TGTGCCAGCAGTTACTCCCCTAGCGGGGAGAACAATGAGCAGTTCTTC.

The CDR3 DNA is TGTGCCAGTAGTGCGGACAGCCAGTTCTACGAGCAGTACTTC. This codes for CASSADSQFYEQYF. The V gene is TRBV19, the J gene TRBJ2-7, with a tentative D call TRBD1 (6 bases). This CDR3 has 14 amino acids. Germline CDR1 LNHDA, CDR2 SQIVND (reference sequence). Deletions cut 5 bases from V and 3 bases from J, with 14 bases between.

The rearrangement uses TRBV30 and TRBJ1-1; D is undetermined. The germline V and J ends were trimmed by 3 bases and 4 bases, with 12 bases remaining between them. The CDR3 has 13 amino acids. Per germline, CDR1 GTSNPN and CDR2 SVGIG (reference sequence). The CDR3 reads CAWRGWASTEAFF. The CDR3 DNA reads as TGTGCCTGGAGGGGGTGGGCATCCACTGAAGCTTTCTTT.

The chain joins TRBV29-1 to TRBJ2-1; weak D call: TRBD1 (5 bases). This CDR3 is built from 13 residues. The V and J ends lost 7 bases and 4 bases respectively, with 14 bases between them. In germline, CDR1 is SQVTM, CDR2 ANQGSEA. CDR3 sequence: CSAIRTSYNEQFF. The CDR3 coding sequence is TGCAGCGCCATTAGGACATCTTACAATGAGCAGTTCTTC.

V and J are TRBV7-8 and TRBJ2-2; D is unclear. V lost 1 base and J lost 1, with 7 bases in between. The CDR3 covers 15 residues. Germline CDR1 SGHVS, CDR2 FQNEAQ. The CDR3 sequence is CASSLGTGNTGELFF. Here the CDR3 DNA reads TGTGCCAGCAGCTTAGGGACGGGGAACACCGGGGAGCTGTTTTTT. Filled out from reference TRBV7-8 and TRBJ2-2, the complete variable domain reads GAGVSQSPRYKVAKRGQDVALRCDPISGHVSLFWYQQALGQGPEFLTYFQNEAQLDKSGLPSDRFFAERPEGSVSTLKIQRTQQEDSAVYLCASSLGTGNTGELFFGEGSRLTVL.

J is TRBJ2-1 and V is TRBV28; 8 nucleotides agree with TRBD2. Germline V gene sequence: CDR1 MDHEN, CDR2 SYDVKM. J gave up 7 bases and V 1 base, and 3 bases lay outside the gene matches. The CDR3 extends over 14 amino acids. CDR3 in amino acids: CASSLLTSANEQFF. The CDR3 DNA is TGTGCCAGCAGTTTATTGACTAGCGCAAATGAGCAGTTCTTC.

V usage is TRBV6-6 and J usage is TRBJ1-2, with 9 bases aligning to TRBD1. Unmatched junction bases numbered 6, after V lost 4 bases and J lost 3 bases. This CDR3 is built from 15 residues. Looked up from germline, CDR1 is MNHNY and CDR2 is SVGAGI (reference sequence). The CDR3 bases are TGTGCCAGCAGTTCTTCACAGGGGGCTGACTATGGCTACACCTTC. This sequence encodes CASSSSQGADYGYTF.

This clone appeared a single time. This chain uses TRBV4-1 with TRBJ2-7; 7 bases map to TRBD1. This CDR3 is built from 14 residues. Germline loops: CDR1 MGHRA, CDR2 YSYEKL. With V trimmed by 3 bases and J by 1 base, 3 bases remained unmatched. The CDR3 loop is CASSHTGVSYEQYF. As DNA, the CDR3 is TGCGCCAGCAGCCATACAGGGGTTTCCTACGAGCAGTACTTC.

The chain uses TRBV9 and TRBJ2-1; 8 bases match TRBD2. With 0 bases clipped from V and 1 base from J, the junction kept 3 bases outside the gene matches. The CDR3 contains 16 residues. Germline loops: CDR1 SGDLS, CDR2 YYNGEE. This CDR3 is CASSVGLAGSYNEQFF. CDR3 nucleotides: TGTGCCAGCAGCGTAGGGCTAGCGGGTTCCTACAATGAGCAGTTCTTC.

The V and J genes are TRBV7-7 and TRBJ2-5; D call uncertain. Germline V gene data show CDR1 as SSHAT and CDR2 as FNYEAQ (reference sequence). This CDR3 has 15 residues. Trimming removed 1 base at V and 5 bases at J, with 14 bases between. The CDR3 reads CASSLGGSLEETQYF. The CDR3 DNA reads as TGTGCCAGCAGCTTAGGGGGAAGTCTGGAGGAGACCCAGTACTTC. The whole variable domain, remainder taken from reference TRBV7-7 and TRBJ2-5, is GAGVSQSPRYKVTKRGQDVTLRCDPISSHATLYWYQQALGQGPEFLTYFNYEAQPDKSGLPSDRFSAERPEGSISTLTIQRTEQRDSAMYRCASSLGGSLEETQYFGPGTRLLVL.

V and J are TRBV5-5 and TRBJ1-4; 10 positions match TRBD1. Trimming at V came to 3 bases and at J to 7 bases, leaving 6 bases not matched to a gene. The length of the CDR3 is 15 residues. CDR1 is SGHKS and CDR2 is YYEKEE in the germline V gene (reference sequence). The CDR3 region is CASSSTGGAGEKLFF. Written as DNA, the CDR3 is TGTGCCAGCAGCTCGACAGGGGGCGCAGGTGAAAAACTGTTTTTT.

CDR3 DNA sequence: TGCGCCAGCAGCTATGTGCTAGAGGATACGCAGTATTTT. This encodes CASSYVLEDTQYF. The genes are TRBV5-1 and TRBJ2-3; D not certain. V lost 3 bases to trimming and J lost 6 bases, with 11 bases between them. Germline V gene sequence: CDR1 SGHRS, CDR2 YFSETQ. This CDR3 spans 13 amino acids. The full variable domain, rest sourced from reference TRBV5-1 and TRBJ2-3, is KAGVTQTPRYLIKTRGQQVTLSCSPISGHRSVSWYQQTPGQGLQFLFEYFSETQRNKGNFPGRFSGRQFSNSRSEMNVSTLELGDSALYLCASSYVLEDTQYFGPGTRLTVL.

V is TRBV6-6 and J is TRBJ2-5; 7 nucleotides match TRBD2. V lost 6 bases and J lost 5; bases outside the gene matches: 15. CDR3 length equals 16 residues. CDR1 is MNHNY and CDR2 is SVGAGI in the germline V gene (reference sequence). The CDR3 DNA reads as TGTGCCAGCAGCCGAGCTTTGGGGGAGGGCCGTGAGACCCAGTACTTC. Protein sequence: CASSRALGEGRETQYF.

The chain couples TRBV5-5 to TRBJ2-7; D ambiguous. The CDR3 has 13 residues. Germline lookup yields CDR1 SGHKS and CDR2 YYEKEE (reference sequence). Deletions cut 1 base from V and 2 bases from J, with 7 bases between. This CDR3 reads CASSLHIPYEQYF. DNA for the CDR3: TGTGCCAGCAGCTTGCACATTCCCTACGAGCAGTACTTC.

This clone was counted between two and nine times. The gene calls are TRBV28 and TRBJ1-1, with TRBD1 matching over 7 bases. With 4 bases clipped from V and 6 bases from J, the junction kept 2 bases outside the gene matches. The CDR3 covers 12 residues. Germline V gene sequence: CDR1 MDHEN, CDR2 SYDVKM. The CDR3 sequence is CASSYTGAEAFF. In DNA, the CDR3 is TGTGCCAGCAGTTACACAGGGGCTGAAGCTTTCTTT.

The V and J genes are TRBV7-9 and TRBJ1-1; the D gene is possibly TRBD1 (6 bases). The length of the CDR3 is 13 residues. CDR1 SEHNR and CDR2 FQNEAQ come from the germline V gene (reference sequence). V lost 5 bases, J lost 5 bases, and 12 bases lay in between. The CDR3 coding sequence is TGTGCCAGCAGCCAAGGAGGGGGAACTGAAGCTTTCTTT. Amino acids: CASSQGGGTEAFF.

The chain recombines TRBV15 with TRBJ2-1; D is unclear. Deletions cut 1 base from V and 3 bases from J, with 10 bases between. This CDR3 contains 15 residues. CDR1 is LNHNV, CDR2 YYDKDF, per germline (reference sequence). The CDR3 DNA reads TGTGCCACCAGCAGAGTAGGGATAGACTACAATGAGCAGTTCTTC. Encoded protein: CATSRVGIDYNEQFF.

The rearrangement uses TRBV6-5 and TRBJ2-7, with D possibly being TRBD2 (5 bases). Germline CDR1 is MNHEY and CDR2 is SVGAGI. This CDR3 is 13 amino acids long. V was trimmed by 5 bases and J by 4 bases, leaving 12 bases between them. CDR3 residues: CASSPQLEYEQYF. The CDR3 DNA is TGTGCCAGCAGTCCCCAACTAGAATACGAGCAGTACTTC.